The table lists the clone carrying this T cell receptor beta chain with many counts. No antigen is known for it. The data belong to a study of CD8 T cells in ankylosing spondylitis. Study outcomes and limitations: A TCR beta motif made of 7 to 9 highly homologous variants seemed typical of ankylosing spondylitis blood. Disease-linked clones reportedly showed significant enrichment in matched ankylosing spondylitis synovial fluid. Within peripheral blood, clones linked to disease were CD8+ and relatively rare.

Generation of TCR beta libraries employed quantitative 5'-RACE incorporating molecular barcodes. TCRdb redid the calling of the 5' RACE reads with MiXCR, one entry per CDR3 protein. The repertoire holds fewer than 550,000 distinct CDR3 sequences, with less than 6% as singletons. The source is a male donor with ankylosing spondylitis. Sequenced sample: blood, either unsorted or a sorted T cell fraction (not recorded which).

The CDR3 bases are TGTGCCAGCAGCCTTACACGCAGGGGCTCCTACGAGCAGTACTTC. It yields the protein CASSLTRRGSYEQYF. V and J are TRBV6-1 and TRBJ2-7; weak D call: TRBD1 (6 bases). The CDR3 spans 15 residues. CDR1 MNHNS and CDR2 SASEGT come from the germline V gene. V was pared by 6 bases and J by 0 bases, with 15 bases between.